A single sample is the source of the 30 T cell receptor beta chains below, sequenced in a study of naive and memory T cell subsets. An equimolar mix of two oligonucleotides served as the beta constant-region primer for TRBC1 and TRBC2. Four rounds of PCR amplified the ligated cDNA using nested alpha and beta constant-region primers plus SP2. TCRdb independently ran MiXCR on the UMI-ligation and nested PCR reads; one entry per CDR3 protein. The table has 95,000 to 150,000 distinct CDR3 sequences, over 30% seen once. The sample consisted of central memory CD4+ T cells from blood. Receptor source: a human donor in good health.

The rearrangement uses TRBV28 and TRBJ1-5; possible D gene TRBD1, 5 bases. The CDR3 is 15 residues long. V was cut by 9 bases and J by 5 bases, with 20 bases left in between. Germline-derived CDR1 and CDR2 are MDHEN and SYDVKM. The CDR3 bases are TGTGCCAGTCAAGAAATACAGGTTTCTCATCAGCCCCAGCATTTT. It codes for CASQEIQVSHQPQHF.

The DNA of the CDR3 is TGTGCCAGCTCACCAACACAACTAGTGGAGGAGACCCAGTACTTC. It encodes CASSPTQLVEETQYF. This chain joins TRBV18 and TRBJ2-5; a possible D gene is TRBD2 (5 bases). This CDR3 region has 15 residues. Trimming left V 2 bases short and J 5 bases short, with 15 bases between. In germline, CDR1 is KGHSH, CDR2 LQKENI. Supplemented by reference TRBV18 and TRBJ2-5, the full variable domain reads NAGVMQNPRHLVRRRGQEARLRCSPMKGHSHVYWYRQLPEEGLKFMVYLQKENIIDESGMPKERFSAEFPKEGPSILRIQQVVRGDSAAYFCASSPTQLVEETQYFGPGTRLLVL.

This sequence joins TRBV7-8 and TRBJ1-1; 9 nucleotides line up with TRBD1. The CDR3 is made up of 15 amino acids. The trim removed 5 bases at V and 6 bases at J, leaving 10 bases unmatched. Germline values: CDR1 SGHVS, CDR2 FQNEAQ. CDR3: CASSTRQGVKAEAFF. CDR3 DNA: TGTGCCAGCAGCACACGACAGGGGGTAAAGGCTGAAGCTTTCTTT.

This chain links TRBV29-1 with TRBJ2-1; TRBD2 aligns across 9 bases. Germline CDR1 reads SQVTM; CDR2 reads ANQGSEA. The CDR3 contains 14 residues. V dropped 4 bases and J dropped 4; count of bases not matched to a gene: 5. CDR3 protein: CSVATSGTYNEQFF. As DNA, the CDR3 is TGCAGCGTTGCGACTAGCGGTACTTACAATGAGCAGTTCTTC.

This clonotype turned up a few times. The rearrangement joins TRBV5-5 to TRBJ1-5; D uncertain. CDR3 length: 15 residues. Germline values: CDR1 SGHKS, CDR2 YYEKEE (reference sequence). Trimming shortened V by 0 bases and J by 3 bases, and 10 bases separated the two germline ends. CDR3 sequence reads: CASSLAVTANQPQHF. CDR3 coding DNA: TGTGCCAGCAGCTTGGCCGTAACAGCCAATCAGCCCCAGCATTTT.

The rearrangement joins TRBV4-1 to TRBJ1-5; D gene uncertain. The CDR3 sequence is 15 residues long. Trimming took off 0 bases at V and 1 base at J, with 7 bases between the two ends. The germline gives CDR1 MGHRA, CDR2 YSYEKL. CDR3 nucleotides: TGCGCCAGCAGCCAAGAACGTCGAAGCAATCAGCCCCAGCATTTT. Translated: CASSQERRSNQPQHF.

In this sample, this clonotype turned up a few times. The chain is built from TRBV27 and TRBJ1-5; 9 positions agree with TRBD1. The CDR3 length is 15 residues. V lost 5 bases and J lost 4; bases outside the gene matches: 6. CDR1 and CDR2 from the germline V gene are MNHEY and SMNVEV (reference sequence). The CDR3 here is CASSPWTGANQPQHF. The CDR3 DNA follows: TGTGCCAGCAGTCCCTGGACAGGGGCGAATCAGCCCCAGCATTTT.

The rearrangement links TRBV4-3 to TRBJ2-2; 16 bases agree with TRBD2. Germline CDR1 LGHNA, CDR2 YSLEER. Trimming cost V 5 bases and J 4 bases; bases outside gene matches: 7. CDR3 length equals 18 residues. CDR3 in amino acids: CASSKGGLAGGSTGELFF. DNA for the CDR3: TGCGCCAGCAGCAAAGGGGGACTAGCGGGAGGGTCCACCGGGGAGCTGTTTTTT.

The V gene is TRBV7-9, the J gene TRBJ2-4; no firm D call. The CDR3 totals 13 residues. CDR1 is SEHNR and CDR2 is FQNEAQ in the germline V gene (reference sequence). Trimming pared 5 bases from V and 4 bases from J, leaving 9 bases between. The CDR3 DNA is TGTGCCAGCAGCGTGGGATCTAAAAACATTCAGTACTTC. It specifies CASSVGSKNIQYF.

This clonotype was seen ten or more times. The chain joins TRBV5-5 to TRBJ2-1; D may correspond to TRBD1 or TRBD2 (6 bases each). This CDR3 region has 13 residues. Germline CDR1 and CDR2: SGHKS and YYEKEE (reference sequence). The germline V and J ends were trimmed by 1 base and 5 bases, with 7 bases remaining between them. CDR3 residues: CASSLRGDNEQFF. DNA for the CDR3: TGTGCCAGCAGCTTGAGGGGGGACAATGAGCAGTTCTTC.

This clonotype has only a few counts. The chain uses TRBV7-9 and TRBJ2-5; D possibly corresponds to TRBD2 (6 bases). Germline V CDR1 and CDR2: SEHNR, FQNEAQ (reference sequence). This CDR3 is built from 13 residues. The V and J ends lost 5 bases and 4 bases respectively, with 11 bases between them. Here the CDR3 reads CASSKGLRETQYF. CDR3 nucleotides: TGTGCCAGCAGCAAGGGACTGAGAGAGACCCAGTACTTC.

The chain employs TRBV3-1 and TRBJ2-7; D possibly corresponds to TRBD2 (6 bases). Deletions cut 3 bases from V and 6 bases from J, with 9 bases between. CDR1 and CDR2 (germline): LGHDT, YNNKEL (reference sequence). CDR3 length: 12 amino acids. CDR3 amino acids: CASSHLASEQYF. The CDR3 coding sequence is TGTGCCAGCAGCCACCTAGCGTCCGAGCAGTACTTC.

In its sample, this clonotype was seen a few times. V is TRBV12-3 or TRBV12-4 and J is TRBJ1-5; 7 positions match TRBD1. The CDR3 spans 13 residues. With V trimmed by 6 bases and J by 4 bases, 3 bases remained unmatched. CDR3 residues: CASRSTGNQPQHF. As DNA, the CDR3 is TGTGCCAGCAGGTCGACAGGGAATCAGCCCCAGCATTTT.

This clonotype showed up just a few times. The V and J genes are TRBV5-1 and TRBJ2-4; D call uncertain. Trimming removed 1 base at V and 9 bases at J, with 11 bases between. From germline, CDR1 is SGHRS and CDR2 YFSETQ. The CDR3 is 13 residues long. The CDR3 loop is CASSLTGMSIQYF. CDR3 DNA: TGCGCCAGCAGCTTGACTGGCATGTCCATTCAGTACTTC.

V gene TRBV11-2 combines with J gene TRBJ2-5; weak D call: TRBD2 (6 bases). The CDR3 runs to 14 residues. Deletions cut 2 bases from V and 6 bases from J, with 13 bases between. Per germline, CDR1 SGHAT and CDR2 FQNNGV. The CDR3 reads CASSLSRDLKTQYF. For the CDR3, the DNA is TGTGCCAGCAGCTTAAGCCGGGACTTGAAGACCCAGTACTTC.

Points on this clonotype: Its ends do not fully match the called genes, so a read error is possible. The chain carries TRBV29-1 and TRBJ1-5, with a weak D call TRBD1 (5 bases). The CDR3 has 12 amino acids. Germline V CDR1 and CDR2: SQVTM, ANQGSEA. CDR3 protein: CSVEENGGRLLF. The CDR3 region has the DNA TGCAGCGTTGAAGAGAATGGGGGACGACTACTATTT.

This clonotype was detected many times. The gene calls are TRBV28 and TRBJ2-1; possible D gene TRBD2, 6 bases. The CDR3 runs 15 residues. V lost 5 bases, J lost 10 bases, and 21 bases lay in between. Germline V lookup: CDR1 MDHEN, CDR2 SYDVKM. The CDR3 is CASSPGLIGPREQFF. The CDR3 coding sequence is TGTGCCAGCAGTCCCGGACTAATCGGTCCCAGAGAGCAGTTCTTC. The whole variable domain, filled in from reference TRBV28 and TRBJ2-1, reads DVKVTQSSRYLVKRTGEKVFLECVQDMDHENMFWYRQDPGLGLRLIYFSYDVKMKEKGDIPEGYSVSREKKERFSLILESASTNQTSMYLCASSPGLIGPREQFFGPGTRLTVL.

The table lists this clonotype with a few counts. This chain connects TRBV7-2 to TRBJ1-2; the D is unclear. From germline, CDR1 is SGHTA and CDR2 FQGNSA. The CDR3 spans 13 residues. V was clipped by 0 bases and J by 8 bases, with 10 bases between them. The chain's CDR3 is CASSLAPLLGYTF. In nucleotides, the CDR3 is TGTGCCAGCAGCTTAGCGCCTTTACTAGGCTACACCTTC.

The rearrangement joins TRBV7-2 to TRBJ1-4; possibly TRBD1 for D (5 bases). This CDR3 is built from 16 residues. Trimming removed 0 bases at V and 4 bases at J, with 12 bases between. Germline values: CDR1 SGHTA, CDR2 FQGNSA. The CDR3 reads CASSLAGPGGNEKLFF. CDR3 nucleotides: TGTGCCAGCAGCTTAGCGGGGCCGGGGGGTAATGAAAAACTGTTTTTT.

Only a few counts were recorded for this clonotype. This chain joins TRBV5-6 and TRBJ2-1; 12 bases line up with TRBD1. V lost 4 bases, J lost 9 bases, and 17 bases stayed unmatched. Germline CDR1 and CDR2: SGHDT and YYEEEE. The CDR3 has 18 amino acids. This chain's CDR3 is CASSRDRGLTMAKGEQFF. In DNA, the CDR3 is TGTGCCAGCAGCCGGGACAGGGGGCTCACCATGGCTAAGGGTGAGCAGTTCTTC.

The chain recombines TRBV15 with TRBJ2-7; TRBD2 matches 8 bases. The V and J ends lost 2 bases and 7 bases, in that order; junction bases with no gene match: 7. Germline V gene sequence: CDR1 LNHNV, CDR2 YYDKDF (reference sequence). This CDR3 contains 14 residues. This CDR3 reads CATSRPGLAREQYF. The DNA for the CDR3 is TGTGCCACCAGCAGACCCGGACTAGCTCGGGAGCAGTACTTC. Looking up the rest from reference TRBV15 and TRBJ2-7 gives the full variable domain: DAMVIQNPRYQVTQFGKPVTLSCSQTLNHNVMYWYQQKSSQAPKLLFHYYDKDFNNEADTPDNFQSRRPNTSFCFLDIRSPGLGDTAMYLCATSRPGLAREQYFGPGTRLTVT.

In its sample, this clonotype was seen a few times. This chain connects TRBV6-6 to TRBJ2-1; no clear D gene. V lost 7 bases and J 0 bases, leaving 7 bases between the germline ends. The V gene's germline CDR1 is MNHNY and CDR2 SVGAGI (reference sequence). CDR3 length: 13 residues. The chain's CDR3 is CASMVLSYNEQFF. The CDR3 DNA reads TGTGCCAGCATGGTCCTCTCCTACAATGAGCAGTTCTTC.

V gene TRBV20-1 combines with J gene TRBJ1-1, with D unclear. The CDR3 covers 13 residues. Germline lookup yields CDR1 DFQATT and CDR2 SNEGSKA (reference sequence). V dropped 6 bases and J dropped 5 bases, with 16 bases sitting between them. CDR3 in amino acids: CSAESQGRTEAFF. In DNA, the CDR3 is TGCAGTGCCGAGTCTCAAGGGAGGACTGAAGCTTTCTTT.

The V and J genes are TRBV7-9 and TRBJ2-1; possibly TRBD2 for D (5 bases). The CDR3 contains 15 residues. Germline V gives CDR1 SEHNR, CDR2 FQNEAQ (reference sequence). The V gene lost 6 bases and the J gene lost 8 bases, with 20 bases spanning the gap. Written as DNA, the CDR3 is TGTGCCAGCAGTCGTAGTCTCGGACTGAACCATGAGCAGTTCTTC. Translation: CASSRSLGLNHEQFF. Drawing the rest from reference TRBV7-9 and TRBJ2-1, the complete variable domain is DTGVSQNPRHKITKRGQNVTFRCDPISEHNRLYWYRQTLGQGPEFLTYFQNEAQLEKSRLLSDRFSAERPKGSFSTLEIQRTEQGDSAMYLCASSRSLGLNHEQFFGPGTRLTVL.

The rearrangement links TRBV24-1 to TRBJ2-1; the match to TRBD2 covers 8 bases. CDR1 and CDR2 from the germline V gene are KGHDR and SFDVKD. The trim removed 3 bases at V and 7 bases at J, leaving 7 bases unmatched. This CDR3 region has 15 residues. The CDR3 loop is CATSDTGTRGNEQFF. Written as DNA, the CDR3 is TGTGCCACCAGTGATACCGGGACTAGGGGGAATGAGCAGTTCTTC.

The rearrangement uses TRBV24-1 and TRBJ1-2; D uncertain. This CDR3 region has 13 residues. The germline V gene has CDR1 KGHDR and CDR2 SFDVKD. The V end was cut by 1 base, the J end by 5 bases, with 7 bases between. The DNA of the CDR3 is TGTGCCACCAGTGATTTCCCCATGTATGGCTACACCTTC. Translated, it gives CATSDFPMYGYTF.

This clonotype was seen repeatedly, ten times or more. The genes are TRBV20-1 and TRBJ2-3; 8 positions agree with TRBD2. The CDR3 is 16 amino acids. Germline CDR1 reads DFQATT; CDR2 reads SNEGSKA (reference sequence). V dropped 0 bases and J dropped 0; count of bases not matched to a gene: 5. CDR3 amino acids: CSARDGTRLSTDTQYF. The CDR3 DNA sequence: TGCAGTGCTAGAGATGGGACTAGATTGAGCACAGATACGCAGTATTTT.

The chain carries TRBV11-2 and TRBJ2-1; 8 nucleotides line up with TRBD2. The CDR3 sequence is 14 residues long. CDR1 SGHAT and CDR2 FQNNGV come from the germline V gene. With V trimmed by 3 bases and J by 5 bases, 3 bases remained unmatched. CDR3 DNA: TGTGCCAGCAGCTTTGTAGCGGGGCACAATGAGCAGTTCTTC. Protein: CASSFVAGHNEQFF.

The V call is TRBV7-2, the J call TRBJ2-7; tentative D call: TRBD1 (5 bases). The V end lost 1 base, the J end lost 2 bases, and 15 bases lay between the germline ends. This CDR3 is built from 16 residues. CDR1 is SGHTA, CDR2 FQGNSA, per germline. The CDR3 loop is CASSLVVDVGAYEQYF. The CDR3, as DNA: TGTGCCAGCAGCTTAGTGGTGGACGTAGGGGCCTACGAGCAGTACTTC.

This clonotype came up a few times. This rearrangement joins TRBV5-1 to TRBJ2-1; TRBD2 aligns across 7 bases. The CDR3 totals 15 residues. Germline values: CDR1 SGHRS, CDR2 YFSETQ. V was clipped by 0 bases and J by 8 bases; unmatched bases: 8. CDR3 region: CASSLGQGGRYEQFF. CDR3 DNA sequence: TGCGCCAGCAGCTTGGGCCAGGGAGGGAGGTATGAGCAGTTCTTC.